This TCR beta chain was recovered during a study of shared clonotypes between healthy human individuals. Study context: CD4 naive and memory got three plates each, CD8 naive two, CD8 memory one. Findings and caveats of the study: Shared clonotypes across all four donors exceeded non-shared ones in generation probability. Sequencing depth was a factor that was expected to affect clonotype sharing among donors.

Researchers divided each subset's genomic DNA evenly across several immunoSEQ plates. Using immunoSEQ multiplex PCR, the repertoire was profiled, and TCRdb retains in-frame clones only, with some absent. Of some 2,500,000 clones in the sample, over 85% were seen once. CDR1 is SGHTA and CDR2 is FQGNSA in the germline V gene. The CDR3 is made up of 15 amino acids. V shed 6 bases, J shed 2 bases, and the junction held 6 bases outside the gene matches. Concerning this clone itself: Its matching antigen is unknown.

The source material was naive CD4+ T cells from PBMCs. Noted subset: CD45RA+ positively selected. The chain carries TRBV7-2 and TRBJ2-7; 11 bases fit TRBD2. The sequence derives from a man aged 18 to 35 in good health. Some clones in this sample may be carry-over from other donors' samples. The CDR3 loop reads CASRPPSGRPYEQYF. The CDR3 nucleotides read TGTGCCAGCAGACCTCCTAGCGGGAGGCCCTACGAGCAGTACTTC.